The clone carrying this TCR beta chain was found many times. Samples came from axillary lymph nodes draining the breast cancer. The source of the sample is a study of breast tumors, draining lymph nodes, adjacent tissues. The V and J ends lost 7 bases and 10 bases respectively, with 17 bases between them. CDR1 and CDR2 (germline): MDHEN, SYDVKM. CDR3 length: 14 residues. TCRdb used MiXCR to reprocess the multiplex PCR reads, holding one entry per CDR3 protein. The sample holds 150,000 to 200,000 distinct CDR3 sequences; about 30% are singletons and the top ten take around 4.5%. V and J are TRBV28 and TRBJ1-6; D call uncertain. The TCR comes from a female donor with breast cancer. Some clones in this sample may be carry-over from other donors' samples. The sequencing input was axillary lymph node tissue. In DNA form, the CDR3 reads TGTGCCAGCACCAGAGACGGCAGTCGATCACCCCTCCACTTT. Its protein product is CASTRDGSRSPLHF. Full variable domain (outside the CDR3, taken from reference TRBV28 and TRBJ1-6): DVKVTQSSRYLVKRTGEKVFLECVQDMDHENMFWYRQDPGLGLRLIYFSYDVKMKEKGDIPEGYSVSREKKERFSLILESASTNQTSMYLCASTRDGSRSPLHFGNGTRLTVT.